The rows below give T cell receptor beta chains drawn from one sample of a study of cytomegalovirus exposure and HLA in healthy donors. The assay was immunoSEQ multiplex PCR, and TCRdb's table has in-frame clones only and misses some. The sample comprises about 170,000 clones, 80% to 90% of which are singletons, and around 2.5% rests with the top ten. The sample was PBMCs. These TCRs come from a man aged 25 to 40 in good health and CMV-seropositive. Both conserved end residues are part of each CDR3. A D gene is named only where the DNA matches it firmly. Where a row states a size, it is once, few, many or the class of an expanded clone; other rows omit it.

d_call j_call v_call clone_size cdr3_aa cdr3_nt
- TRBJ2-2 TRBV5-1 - CASSLPTPSGGELFF TGCGCCAGCAGCTTGCCAACCCCCTCGGGCGGGGAGCTGTTTTTT
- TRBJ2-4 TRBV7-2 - CASSLGGGLAKNIQYF TGTGCCAGCAGCTTAGGGGGAGGCCTAGCCAAAAACATTCAGTACTTC
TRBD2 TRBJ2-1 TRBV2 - CASRPGTSDYNEQFF TGTGCCAGCAGGCCCGGGACTAGCGACTACAATGAGCAGTTCTTC
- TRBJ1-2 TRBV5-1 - CASRKGMTNYGYTF TGCGCCAGCAGAAAGGGGATGACTAACTATGGCTACACCTTC
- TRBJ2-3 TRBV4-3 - CASSLNGRGSGTQYF TGCGCCAGCAGCCTAAATGGCAGGGGAAGCGGTACGCAGTATTTT
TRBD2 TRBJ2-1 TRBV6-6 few CASSPVAGAGYNEQFF TGTGCCAGCAGTCCCGTAGCGGGAGCAGGTTACAATGAGCAGTTCTTC
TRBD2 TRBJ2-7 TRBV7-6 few CASSLEASGSYEQYF TGTGCCAGCAGCTTAGAGGCTAGCGGGAGCTACGAGCAGTACTTC
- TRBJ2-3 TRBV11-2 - CASSLSGGYDTQYF TGTGCCAGCAGCCTTTCTGGGGGGTACGATACGCAGTATTTT
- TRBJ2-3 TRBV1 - CTSSRSEAGESTDTQYF TGCACCAGCAGCCGAAGCGAAGCGGGAGAGTCCACAGATACGCAGTATTTT
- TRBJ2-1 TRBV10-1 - CASSGLSNEQFF TGCGCCAGCAGTGGACTAAGCAATGAGCAGTTCTTC
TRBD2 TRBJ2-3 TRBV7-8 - CASSAGLAGPTDTQYF TGTGCCAGCAGCGCAGGACTAGCGGGACCCACAGATACGCAGTATTTT
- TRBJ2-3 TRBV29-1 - CSVGGGTGSDTQYF TGCAGCGTTGGGGGTGGGACTGGATCAGATACGCAGTATTTT
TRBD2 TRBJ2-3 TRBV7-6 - CASSPSGGGTDTQYF TGTGCCAGCAGCCCAAGTGGGGGGGGGACAGATACGCAGTATTTT
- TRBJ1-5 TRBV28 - CASSGHQPQHF TGTGCCAGCAGTGGGCATCAGCCCCAGCATTTT
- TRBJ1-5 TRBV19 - CASSSRNTGIYSNQPQHF TGTGCCAGTAGTTCGAGAAACACAGGGATTTATAGCAATCAGCCCCAGCATTTT
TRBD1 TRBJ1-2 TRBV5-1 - CASSLGLAGGTDYGYTF TGCGCCAGCAGCTTGGGGTTGGCAGGGGGAACTGACTATGGCTACACCTTC
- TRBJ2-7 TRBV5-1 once CASSFSTGDAYEQYF TGCGCCAGCAGCTTTTCGACAGGAGACGCCTACGAGCAGTACTTC
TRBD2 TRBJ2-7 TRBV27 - CASSWVAGTYEQYF TGTGCCAGCAGTTGGGTAGCGGGAACCTACGAGCAGTACTTC
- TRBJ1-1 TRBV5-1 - CASRGGGPNTEAFF TGCGCCAGCAGAGGGGGGGGGCCGAACACTGAAGCTTTCTTT
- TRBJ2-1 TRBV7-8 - CASSPKRVEQFF TGTGCCAGCAGCCCAAAGAGGGTTGAGCAGTTCTTC
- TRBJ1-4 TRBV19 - CASSLRGTNEKLFF TGTGCCAGTAGCCTCAGGGGAACTAATGAAAAACTGTTTTTT
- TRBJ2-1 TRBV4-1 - CASRREGPNEQFF TGCGCCAGCAGGAGGGAAGGACCCAATGAGCAGTTCTTC
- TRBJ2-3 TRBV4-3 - CASSPRTGSTDTQYF TGCGCCAGCAGCCCCCGAACAGGGAGCACAGATACGCAGTATTTT
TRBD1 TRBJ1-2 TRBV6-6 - CASRPTGQANYGYTF TGTGCCAGCAGACCCACCGGACAGGCCAACTATGGCTACACCTTC
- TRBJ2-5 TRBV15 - CATSRRGGTFQETQYF TGTGCCACCAGCAGACGCGGTGGGACTTTCCAAGAGACCCAGTACTTC
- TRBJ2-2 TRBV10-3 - CASSGTANTGELFF TGTGCCAGCTCCGGGACTGCCAACACCGGGGAGCTGTTTTTT
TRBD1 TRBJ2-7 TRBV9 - CASSSSSPGGQGTYEQYF TGTGCCAGCAGCTCCTCCTCACCCGGGGGACAGGGGACCTACGAGCAGTACTTC
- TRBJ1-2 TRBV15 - CATSSAREVHGYTF TGTGCCACCAGCAGCGCCCGGGAGGTCCATGGCTACACCTTC
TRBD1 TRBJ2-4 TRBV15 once CATSRDLSADRVKNIQYF TGTGCCACCAGCAGAGATCTCTCAGCTGACAGGGTCAAAAACATTCAGTACTTC
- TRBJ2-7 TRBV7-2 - CASSGTQSSYEQYF TGTGCCAGCAGCGGGACTCAGAGCTCCTACGAGCAGTACTTC
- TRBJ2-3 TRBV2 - CASKAQGATDTQYF TGTGCCAGCAAGGCACAGGGTGCAACAGATACGCAGTATTTT
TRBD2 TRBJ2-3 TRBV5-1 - CASSLSGRNTDTQYF TGCGCCAGCAGCCTTAGCGGGAGGAACACAGATACGCAGTATTTT
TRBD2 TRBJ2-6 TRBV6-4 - CASSLTSANGANVLTF TGTGCCAGCAGCCTGACTAGCGCAAATGGGGCCAACGTCCTGACTTTC
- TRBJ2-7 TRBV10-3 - CAISESAVLRYEQYF TGTGCCATCAGTGAGTCAGCGGTACTACGCTACGAGCAGTACTTC
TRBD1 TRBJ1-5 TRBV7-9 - CSSSRGQGEIDSNQPQHF TGTTCCAGCAGCCGCGGACAGGGGGAAATTGATAGCAATCAGCCCCAGCATTTT
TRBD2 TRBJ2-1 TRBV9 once CASSPQFSGSLDEQFF TGTGCCAGCAGCCCCCAGTTTAGCGGGAGTCTCGATGAGCAGTTCTTC
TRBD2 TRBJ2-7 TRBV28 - CASSPGLAGDEQYF TGTGCCAGCAGTCCCGGACTAGCGGGAGACGAGCAGTACTTC
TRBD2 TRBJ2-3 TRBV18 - CASSPGLAVTDTQYF TGTGCCAGCTCGCCGGGACTAGCGGTAACAGATACGCAGTATTTT
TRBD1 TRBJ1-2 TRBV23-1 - CASIPRRSGGIYGYTF TGCGCCAGCATTCCCCGACGGTCAGGGGGCATCTATGGCTACACCTTC